This paragraph reports one T cell receptor (beta chain). This receptor's antigen is unknown. No clone much larger than this one lies a single base away; base qualities are absent. This record comes from a study of cytomegalovirus exposure and HLA in healthy donors (dated by TCRdb to the late 2010s). Describing the broader study: An earlier analysis of 587 of the donors reported 276 Gb of sequence data and around 120 million unique TCR beta sequences obtained from about 180 million T cells. Around 320 gigabases of sequencing data and some 85 million unique TCR sequences were included in an early release covering about 620 HLA-typed donors. Of the 300 to 450 genotyped donors, more than 75% were placed in the genetic ancestry cluster associated with self-reported Caucasian donors. The aim of the study was to test whether cataloging public T cell receptors could identify signatures of past pathogen exposure. The study profiled the T cell repertoires of hundreds of subjects by immunosequencing and related them to cytomegalovirus serostatus. Besides the first cohort of around 700 subjects, a separate validation cohort made up of over a hundred different subjects was used. To predict cytomegalovirus infection status, the study combined high-throughput TCR immunosequencing, statistical association of individual TCRs with disease status, and machine learning. A later analysis re-examined previously published TCR beta repertoires from 610 or so donors and added high-resolution HLA genotyping to investigate patterns of TCR occurrence. In the later analysis, no new phenotypic data were used to find candidate immune exposures; instead, reliance was placed on TCR beta sequences and their occurrence across donors. To decide whether each TCR beta V gene segment behaved as functional or pseudogenic, an earlier analysis of 587 of the donors relied on high-throughput TCR beta sequencing. Alongside the repertoire data, information on donor age, sex, ethnicity and CMV serostatus was compiled. A later genetic analysis took genome-wide SNP genotypes for about 55% of the roughly 670 donors and used that subset as a discovery cohort. Every discovery cohort repertoire had been produced on one sequencing platform. HLA typing covered class I and class II loci at four-digit resolution. The number of donors typed differed by locus, with about 629-630 for A, B, C, DRB1 and DQB1, around 500 for DQA1, 600 to 610 for DPA1, and 472 for DPB1. About five DR-DQ haplotypes were handled as single units for association and clustering, since linkage in the cohort was strong. Among some 410 genotyped donors of the cohort, an average of roughly 230,000 unique TCR beta nucleotide sequences was sequenced per donor, of which approximately 19% were non-productive.

The cohort was made up of 666 healthy bone marrow donors. At the time of sampling, all cohort members were nominally healthy, though unrecorded immune exposures were likely present. The donor tested CMV seronegative, placing the donor among the 300 to 400 seronegative members of the cohort. Each donor provided a peripheral blood sample, and peripheral blood mononuclear cells were used for TCR beta sequencing. Genomic DNA was extracted from the blood cell samples with the Qiagen DNeasy Blood Extraction Kit. Library preparation used the immunoSEQ multiplex PCR assay. A mixture of 60 forward primers for TCR Vbeta segments and 13 reverse primers for TCR Jbeta segments was used in the multiplex PCR. The CDR3 region of rearranged TCR beta genes was amplified from genomic DNA by a multiplex PCR assay. The amplified TCR beta libraries were sequenced on the Illumina HiSeq System as 87-base-pair reads. Per the original workflow: In a later analysis, 70 million to 95 million unique TCR beta chains were counted across the approximately 640 repertoires, and roughly 11 million of these chains were shared by at least two donors. A nearest-neighbor algorithm error-corrected the raw reads and collapsed the reads into unique sequences, merging closely related sequences to remove PCR and sequencing errors. CDR3 sequences were aligned to IMGT reference sequences to assign V, D and J gene segments. For a sequence to be retained, a match of at least six nucleotides was required to both a V gene segment and a J gene segment. A rearrangement counted as productive if the CDR3 had no stop codons and remained in frame with V and J, and every other rearrangement counted as non-productive. Following IMGT convention, CDR3 was defined as the stretch from the second conserved V-encoded cysteine up to the conserved J-encoded phenylalanine. In an earlier analysis of roughly 580 of the donors, sequences lacking an unambiguous match to a single V gene segment were excluded. An earlier analysis of fewer than 750 of the donors classified V segments as functional when productive rearrangements were above 56.7% and as segregating when the standard deviation between donors was above 5%. A statistical classification framework was built to diagnose cytomegalovirus status from the catalog of TCR beta chain sequences. A later analysis assigned V and J genes by comparing TCR nucleotide sequences with IMGT/GENE-DB human TR gene sequences. A later analysis assigned CDR3 sequences and most-parsimonious VDJ recombination scenarios with the TCRdist pipeline. A later analysis defined each TCR beta chain by its CDR3 amino acid sequence plus V-gene family, and excluded reads lacking a unique V-gene family. To address suspected cross-contamination and a sequencing artifact, a later analysis removed 592 highly shared, low-generation-probability nucleotide sequences. A later analysis calculated a clonal expansion index for each public chain from normalized within-repertoire ranks of inferred template counts. Generation probabilities in a later analysis came from a VDJ recombination model fitted to out-of-frame rearrangements, and those results were checked against IGoR. In a later analysis, hypergeometric tests were used to score TCR-TCR, TCR-HLA and TCR-CMV co-occurrence, with a repertoire-size bias correction applied to TCR pairs. False discovery rates were estimated in a later analysis by permuting HLA or CMV assignments 20 times. A later analysis grouped co-occurring TCRs with DBSCAN, adding TCRdist sequence similarity when clustering within HLA-allele-positive subsets. For co-occurrence clustering, repertoires with fewer than 30,000 or more than 120,000 public chains were excluded, along with four to six repertoires with anomalous nucleotide sharing. TCRdb stores this immuneACCESS table with in-frame sequences only. Part of the clones is absent; in the studies checked, under half of the shortfall reflects unresolved V genes, and no reason is known for the rest. The V and J calls and clone size are taken from that table; D and trimming were inferred from the DNA. The sample table holds roughly 200,000 clones, of which around 83% were seen once. Of the sample, 1.5% to 2% falls within the top ten clones.

As encoded in the germline V gene, CDR1 is SNHLY while CDR2 is FYNNEI. Inclusive of the bounding cysteine and phenylalanine, the CDR3 is 14 residues long. Of the read, only the CDR3 DNA is kept; its 42 bases are in frame from base 1. The V end gives up 4 bases and the J end 1 base, leaving 4 bases in the junction not matched to a gene. The investigation overall reported the following: Most CMV-associated TCR beta chains appeared to be HLA-restricted in a later analysis, and the HLA associations seemed to be driven largely by CMV exposure. Roughly uniform sequencing depth across donors was assumed in presence/absence analyses, although this assumption may not hold. A cluster of highly shared sequence variants was judged likely to be a technical artifact of the sequencing pipeline. Correlated functional status among segregating V segments might be attributable to linkage disequilibrium, but an unknown experimental factor could not be ruled out. In a later genetic analysis, a missense DCLRE1C variant was associated with V-gene and J-gene trimming of TCR beta chains, and the association was replicated in an independent cohort. Some IMGT-functional V segments, including TRBV6-2 and TRBV6-3, could not be distinguished by the 87-base-pair reads and were therefore excluded. The cohort was sequenced for TCR beta chains only, and without alpha or paired-chain data the features that could be detected were limited. In vitro tests confirmed that a few of the cytomegalovirus-associated TCR beta chains recognize cytomegalovirus antigens. A later analysis associated about 16,000 TCR beta sequences with specific HLA alleles at a false discovery rate of 0.05. For the cohort, immune exposure information was limited to CMV serostatus. It was suggested by the authors that the approach could potentially be generalized to other disease states and immunological phenotypes. While some public TCRs were present in many individuals, most TCR sequences turned up only very rarely across donors. A further reported finding was that TCR beta sequences accurately predicted the HLA-A and HLA-B alleles for most subjects in the first cohort. In a later analysis, TCR association rates were found to vary across HLA loci, with the most associated TCRs seen for DRB1 alleles and the fewest for HLA-C alleles. Assigning TCR associations to individual alleles was difficult when HLA alleles, especially DR and DQ, strongly co-occurred. A later genetic analysis reported fewer N-insertions in productive TCRs among donors in an Asian-associated ancestry cluster than the roughly 640-donor mean. In a later analysis, HLA-associated TCR beta chains showed more clonal expansion and lower generation probabilities than non-associated chains that were equally common. In both the original and validation cohorts, the classifier was reported to diagnose cytomegalovirus status with high specificity and sensitivity. In a later analysis, several top co-occurrence clusters were reported to appear linked to parvovirus B19, influenza, CMV and Epstein-Barr virus. In an earlier analysis of approximately 590 of the donors, most TCR beta V segments were observed in productive rearrangements about 87% or about 30% of the time, broadly matching IMGT annotations. The study gave a list of under 200 TCR beta chains associated with cytomegalovirus. Because some donors lacked HLA typing at each locus, the association tests relied only on the typed subset. Over 15 rarely observed V segments, including chromosome 9 orphons, were excluded from the earlier analysis of just under 600 of the donors because counts were too low.

Sequencing input: PBMCs. Recombination connected TRBV2 to TRBJ2-7; 7 of the junction bases match TRBD1. The sequence was obtained from a man in his forties or fifties in good health and CMV-seronegative. The CDR3 has the sequence CASSVDRRSYEQYF. The DNA sequence is TGTGCCAGCAGTGTGGACAGGAGGTCCTACGAGCAGTACTTC. The reference TRBV2 and TRBJ2-7 proteins fill in what lies around the CDR3, so the full variable domain reads EPEVTQTPSHQVTQMGQEVILRCVPISNHLYFYWYRQILGQKVEFLVSFYNNEISEKSEIFDDQFSVERPDGSNFTLKIRSTKLEDSAMYFCASSVDRRSYEQYFGPGTRLTVT.